This T cell receptor (beta chain) was obtained from a study of control samples from healthy donors and cancer patients. Assay used: immunoSEQ multiplex PCR; TCRdb lists only in-frame clones, some missing. The table shows tens of thousands of clones, with approximately 90% occurring only once. J gave up 2 bases and V 6 bases, and 3 bases lay outside the gene matches. The CDR3 consists of 15 residues. Germline assignment: CDR1 MGHRA and CDR2 YSYEKL. The receptor comes from a woman in her 30s in good health. V and J are TRBV4-1 and TRBJ2-2, with TRBD2 matching over 10 bases. What was sequenced was blood. In DNA, the CDR3 is TGCGCCAGCAGGGGGACTAGCGCCAACACCGGGGAGCTGTTTTTT. Its translation: CASRGTSANTGELFF.